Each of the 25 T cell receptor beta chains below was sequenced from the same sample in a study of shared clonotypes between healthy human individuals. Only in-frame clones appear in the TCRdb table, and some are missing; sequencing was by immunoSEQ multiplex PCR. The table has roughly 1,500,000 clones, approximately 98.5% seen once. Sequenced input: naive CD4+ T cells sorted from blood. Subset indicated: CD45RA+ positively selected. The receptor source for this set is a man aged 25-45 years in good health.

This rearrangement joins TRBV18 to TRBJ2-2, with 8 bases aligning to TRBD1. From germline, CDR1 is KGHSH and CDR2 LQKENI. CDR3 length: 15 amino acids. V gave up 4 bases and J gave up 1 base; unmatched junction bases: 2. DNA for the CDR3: TGTGCCAGCTCACGGGACAGGCAGAACACCGGGGAGCTGTTTTTT. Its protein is CASSRDRQNTGELFF.

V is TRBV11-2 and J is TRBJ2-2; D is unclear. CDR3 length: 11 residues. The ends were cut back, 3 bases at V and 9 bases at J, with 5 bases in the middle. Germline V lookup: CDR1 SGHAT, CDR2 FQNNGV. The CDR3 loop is CASSFNRELFF. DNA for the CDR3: TGTGCCAGCAGCTTTAATAGGGAGCTGTTTTTT. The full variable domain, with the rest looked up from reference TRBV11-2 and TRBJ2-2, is EAGVAQSPRYKIIEKRQSVAFWCNPISGHATLYWYQQILGQGPKLLIQFQNNGVVDDSQLPKDRFSAERLKGVDSTLKIQPAKLEDSAVYLCASSFNRELFFGEGSRLTVL.

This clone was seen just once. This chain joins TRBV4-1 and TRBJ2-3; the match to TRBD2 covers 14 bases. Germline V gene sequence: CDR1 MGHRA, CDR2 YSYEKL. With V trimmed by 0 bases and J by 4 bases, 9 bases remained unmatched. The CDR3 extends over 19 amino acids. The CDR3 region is CASSQEPGTSGSRADTQYF. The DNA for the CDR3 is TGCGCCAGCAGCCAAGAGCCTGGGACTAGCGGGAGCCGGGCAGATACGCAGTATTTT.

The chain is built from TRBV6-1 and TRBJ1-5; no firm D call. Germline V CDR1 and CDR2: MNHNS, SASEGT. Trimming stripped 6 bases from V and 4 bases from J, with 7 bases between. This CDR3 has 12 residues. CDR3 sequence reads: CASSQLNQPQHF. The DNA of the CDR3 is TGTGCCAGCAGCCAGTTGAATCAGCCCCAGCATTTT.

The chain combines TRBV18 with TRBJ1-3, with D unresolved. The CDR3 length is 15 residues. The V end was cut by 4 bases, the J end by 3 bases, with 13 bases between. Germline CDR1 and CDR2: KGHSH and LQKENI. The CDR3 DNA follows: TGTGCCAGCTCACAAGTCACTGGCCTTGGAAACACCATATATTTT. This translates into CASSQVTGLGNTIYF.

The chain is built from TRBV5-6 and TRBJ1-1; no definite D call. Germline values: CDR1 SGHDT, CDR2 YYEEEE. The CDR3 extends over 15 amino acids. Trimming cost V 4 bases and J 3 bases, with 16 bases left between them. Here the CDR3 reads CASSPVGSEYTEAFF. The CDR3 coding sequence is TGTGCCAGCAGCCCGGTGGGGTCGGAGTACACTGAAGCTTTCTTT.

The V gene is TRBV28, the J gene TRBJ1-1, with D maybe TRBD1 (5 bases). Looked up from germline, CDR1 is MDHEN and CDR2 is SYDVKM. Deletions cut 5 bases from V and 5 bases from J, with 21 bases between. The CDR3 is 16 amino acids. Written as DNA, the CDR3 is TGTGCCAGCAGTCGAACCGGGGGTGTGGGAAGTACTGAAGCTTTCTTT. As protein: CASSRTGGVGSTEAFF.

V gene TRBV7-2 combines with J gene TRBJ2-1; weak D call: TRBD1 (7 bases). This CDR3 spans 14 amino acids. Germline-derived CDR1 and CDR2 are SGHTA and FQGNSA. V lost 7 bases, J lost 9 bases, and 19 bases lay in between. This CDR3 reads CASTQGGTSIEQFF. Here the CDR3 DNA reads TGTGCCAGCACCCAGGGGGGTACCTCCATTGAGCAGTTCTTC.

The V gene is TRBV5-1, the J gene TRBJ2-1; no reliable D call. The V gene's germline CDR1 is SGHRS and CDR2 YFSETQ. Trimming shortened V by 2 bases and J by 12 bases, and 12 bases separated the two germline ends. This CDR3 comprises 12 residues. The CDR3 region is CASSLDGVGQFF. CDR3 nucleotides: TGCGCCAGCAGCTTAGATGGGGTCGGGCAGTTCTTC.

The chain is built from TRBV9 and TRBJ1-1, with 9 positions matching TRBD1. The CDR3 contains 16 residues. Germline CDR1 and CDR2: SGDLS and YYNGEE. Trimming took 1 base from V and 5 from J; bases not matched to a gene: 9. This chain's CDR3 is CASSVWEGQGVTEAFF. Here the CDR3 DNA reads TGTGCCAGCAGCGTATGGGAGGGACAGGGAGTAACTGAAGCTTTCTTT.

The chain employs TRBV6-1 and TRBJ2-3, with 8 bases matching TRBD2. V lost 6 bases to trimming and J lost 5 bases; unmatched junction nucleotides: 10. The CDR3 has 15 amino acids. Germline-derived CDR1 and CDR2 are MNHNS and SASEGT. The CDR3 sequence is CASSSASGLLDTQYF. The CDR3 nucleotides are TGTGCCAGCAGCTCGGCTAGCGGGTTATTAGATACGCAGTATTTT.

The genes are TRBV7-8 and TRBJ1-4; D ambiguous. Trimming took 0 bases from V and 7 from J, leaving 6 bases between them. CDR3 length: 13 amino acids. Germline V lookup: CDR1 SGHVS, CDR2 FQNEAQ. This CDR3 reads CASSLARVEKLFF. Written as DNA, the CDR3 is TGTGCCAGCAGCTTAGCTAGGGTTGAAAAACTGTTTTTT.

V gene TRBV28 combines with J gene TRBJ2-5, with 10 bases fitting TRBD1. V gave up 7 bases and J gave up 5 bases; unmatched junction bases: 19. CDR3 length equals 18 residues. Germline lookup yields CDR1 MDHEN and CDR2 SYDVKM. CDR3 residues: CASTRKVSPGQGRETQYF. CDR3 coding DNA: TGTGCCAGCACCCGAAAGGTGTCACCGGGACAGGGGCGGGAGACCCAGTACTTC.

The CDR3 region has the DNA TGTGCCAGCAGCTTAGTGGGACAGGGGGCTTACTATGGCTACACCTTC. Protein: CASSLVGQGAYYGYTF. The chain recombines TRBV11-2 with TRBJ1-2; 12 bases map to TRBD1. The V gene's germline CDR1 is SGHAT and CDR2 FQNNGV. V was pared by 1 base and J by 3 bases, with 3 bases of the junction left unmatched. This CDR3 region has 16 residues.

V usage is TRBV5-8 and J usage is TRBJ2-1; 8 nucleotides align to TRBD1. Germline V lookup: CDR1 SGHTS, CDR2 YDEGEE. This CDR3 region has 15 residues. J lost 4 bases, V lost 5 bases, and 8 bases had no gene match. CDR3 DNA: TGTGCCAGCAGTCCCAGGACAGGGAAATACAATGAGCAGTTCTTC. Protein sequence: CASSPRTGKYNEQFF.

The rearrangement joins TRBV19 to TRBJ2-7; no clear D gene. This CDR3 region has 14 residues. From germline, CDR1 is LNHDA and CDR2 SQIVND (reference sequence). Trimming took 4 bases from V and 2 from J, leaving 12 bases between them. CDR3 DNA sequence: TGTGCCAGTAGTAAGGCAGGAAATACCTACGAGCAGTACTTC. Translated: CASSKAGNTYEQYF.

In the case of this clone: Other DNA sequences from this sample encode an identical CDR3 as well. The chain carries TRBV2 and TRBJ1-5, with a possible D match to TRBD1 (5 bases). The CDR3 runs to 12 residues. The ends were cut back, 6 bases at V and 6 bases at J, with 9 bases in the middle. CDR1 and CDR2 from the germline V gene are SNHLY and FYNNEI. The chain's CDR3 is CASRGEGQPQHF. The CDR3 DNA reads TGTGCCAGCAGAGGGGAGGGTCAGCCCCAGCATTTT.

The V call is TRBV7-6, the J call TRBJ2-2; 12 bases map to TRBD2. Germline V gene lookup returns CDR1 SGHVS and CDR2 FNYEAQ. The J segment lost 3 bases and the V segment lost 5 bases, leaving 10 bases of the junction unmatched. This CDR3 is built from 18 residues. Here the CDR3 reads CASSRPTSGRVYTGELFF. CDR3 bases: TGTGCCAGCAGCCGCCCGACTAGCGGGAGAGTATACACCGGGGAGCTGTTTTTT. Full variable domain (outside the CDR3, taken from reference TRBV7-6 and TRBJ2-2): GAGVSQSPRYKVTKRGQDVALRCDPISGHVSLYWYRQALGQGPEFLTYFNYEAQQDKSGLPNDRFSAERPEGSISTLTIQRTEQRDSAMYRCASSRPTSGRVYTGELFFGEGSRLTVL.

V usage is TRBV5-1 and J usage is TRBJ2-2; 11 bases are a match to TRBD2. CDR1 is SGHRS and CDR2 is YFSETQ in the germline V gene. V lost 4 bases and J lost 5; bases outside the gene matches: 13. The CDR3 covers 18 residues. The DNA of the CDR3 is TGCGCCAGCAGCCCGGGCCTAGCGGGAGGCCCCGAGACCGGGGAGCTGTTTTTT. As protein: CASSPGLAGGPETGELFF.

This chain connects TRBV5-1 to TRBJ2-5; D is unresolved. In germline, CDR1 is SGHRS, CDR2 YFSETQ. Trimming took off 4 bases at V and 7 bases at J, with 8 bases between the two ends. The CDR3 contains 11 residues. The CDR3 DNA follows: TGCGCCAGCAGCCACGACGGGACCCAGTACTTC. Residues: CASSHDGTQYF.

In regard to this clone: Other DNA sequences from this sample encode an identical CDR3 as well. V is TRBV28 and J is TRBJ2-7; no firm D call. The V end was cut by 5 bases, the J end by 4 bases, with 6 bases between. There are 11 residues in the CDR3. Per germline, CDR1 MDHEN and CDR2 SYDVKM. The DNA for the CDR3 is TGTGCCAGCAGTGGCTCATACGAGCAGTACTTC. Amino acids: CASSGSYEQYF.

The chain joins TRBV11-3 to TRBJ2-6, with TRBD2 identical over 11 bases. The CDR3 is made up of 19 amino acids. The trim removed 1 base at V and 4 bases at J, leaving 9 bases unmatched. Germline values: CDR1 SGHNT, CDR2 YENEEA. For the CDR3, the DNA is TGTGCCAGCAGCTTAGGAGTAGCGGGAGGGCCCCCGGGGGCCAACGTCCTGACTTTC. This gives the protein CASSLGVAGGPPGANVLTF. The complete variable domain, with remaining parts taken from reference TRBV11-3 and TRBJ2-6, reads EAGVVQSPRYKIIEKKQPVAFWCNPISGHNTLYWYLQNLGQGPELLIRYENEEAVDDSQLPKDRFSAERLKGVDSTLKIQPAELGDSAVYLCASSLGVAGGPPGANVLTFGAGSRLTVL.

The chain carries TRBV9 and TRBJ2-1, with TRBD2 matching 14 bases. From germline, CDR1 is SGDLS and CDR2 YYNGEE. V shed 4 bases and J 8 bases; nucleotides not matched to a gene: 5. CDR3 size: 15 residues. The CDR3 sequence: CASSQGLAGVYEQFF. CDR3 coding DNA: TGTGCCAGCAGCCAGGGACTAGCGGGAGTTTATGAGCAGTTCTTC.

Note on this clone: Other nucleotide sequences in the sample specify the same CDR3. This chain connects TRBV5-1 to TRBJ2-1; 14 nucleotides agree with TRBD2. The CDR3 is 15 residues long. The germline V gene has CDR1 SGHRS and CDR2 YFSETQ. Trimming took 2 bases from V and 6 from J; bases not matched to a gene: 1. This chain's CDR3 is CASSFGLAGGNEQFF. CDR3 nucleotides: TGCGCCAGCAGCTTCGGACTAGCGGGAGGCAATGAGCAGTTCTTC. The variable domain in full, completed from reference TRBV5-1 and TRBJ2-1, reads KAGVTQTPRYLIKTRGQQVTLSCSPISGHRSVSWYQQTPGQGLQFLFEYFSETQRNKGNFPGRFSGRQFSNSRSEMNVSTLELGDSALYLCASSFGLAGGNEQFFGPGTRLTVL.

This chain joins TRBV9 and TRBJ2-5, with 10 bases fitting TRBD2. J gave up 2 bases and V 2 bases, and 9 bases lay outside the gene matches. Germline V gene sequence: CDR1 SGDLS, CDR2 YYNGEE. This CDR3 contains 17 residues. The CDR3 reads CASSVDTSGTLQETQYF. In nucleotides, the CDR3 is TGTGCCAGCAGCGTCGATACTAGCGGGACACTACAAGAGACCCAGTACTTC.